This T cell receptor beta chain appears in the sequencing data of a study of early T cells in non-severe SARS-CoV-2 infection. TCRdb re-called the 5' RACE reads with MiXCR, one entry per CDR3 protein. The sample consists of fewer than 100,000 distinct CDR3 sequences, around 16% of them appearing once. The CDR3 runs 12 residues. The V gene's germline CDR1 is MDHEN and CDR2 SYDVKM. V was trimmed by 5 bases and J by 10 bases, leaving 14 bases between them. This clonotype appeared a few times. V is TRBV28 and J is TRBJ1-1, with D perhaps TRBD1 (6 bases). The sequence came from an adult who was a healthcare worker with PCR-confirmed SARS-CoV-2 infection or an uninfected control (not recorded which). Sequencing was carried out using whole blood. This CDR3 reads CASSEVGGAAFF. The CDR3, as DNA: TGTGCCAGCAGTGAAGTGGGGGGCGCAGCTTTCTTT. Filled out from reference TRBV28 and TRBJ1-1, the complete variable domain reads DVKVTQSSRYLVKRTGEKVFLECVQDMDHENMFWYRQDPGLGLRLIYFSYDVKMKEKGDIPEGYSVSREKKERFSLILESASTNQTSMYLCASSEVGGAAFFGQGTRLTVV.